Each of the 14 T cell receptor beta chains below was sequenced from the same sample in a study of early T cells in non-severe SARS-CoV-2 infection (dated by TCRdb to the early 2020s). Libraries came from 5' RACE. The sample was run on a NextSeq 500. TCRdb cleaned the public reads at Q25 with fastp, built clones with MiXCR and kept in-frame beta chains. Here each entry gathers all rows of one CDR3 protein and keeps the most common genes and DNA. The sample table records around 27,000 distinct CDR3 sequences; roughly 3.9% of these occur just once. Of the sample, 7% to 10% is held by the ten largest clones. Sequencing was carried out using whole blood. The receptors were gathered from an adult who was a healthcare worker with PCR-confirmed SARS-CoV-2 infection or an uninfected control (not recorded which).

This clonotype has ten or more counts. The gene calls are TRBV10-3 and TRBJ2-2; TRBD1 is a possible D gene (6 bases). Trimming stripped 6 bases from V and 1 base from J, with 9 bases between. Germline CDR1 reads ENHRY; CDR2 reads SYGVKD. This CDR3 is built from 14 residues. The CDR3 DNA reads TGTGCCATCAGAGTACAGGGGAACACCGGGGAGCTGTTTTTT. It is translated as CAIRVQGNTGELFF.

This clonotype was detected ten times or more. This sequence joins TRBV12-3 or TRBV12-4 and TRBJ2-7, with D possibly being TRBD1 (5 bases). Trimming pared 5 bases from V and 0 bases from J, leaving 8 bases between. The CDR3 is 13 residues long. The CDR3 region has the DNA TGTGCCAGCAGTCGAGACAGCTCCTACGAGCAGTACTTC. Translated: CASSRDSSYEQYF.

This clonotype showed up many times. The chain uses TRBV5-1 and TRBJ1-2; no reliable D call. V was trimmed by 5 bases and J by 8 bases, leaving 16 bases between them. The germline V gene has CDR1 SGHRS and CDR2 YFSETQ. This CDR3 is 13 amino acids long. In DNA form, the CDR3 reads TGCGCCAGCAGTCCGGACTCCCCTGGGGGCTACACCTTC. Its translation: CASSPDSPGGYTF.

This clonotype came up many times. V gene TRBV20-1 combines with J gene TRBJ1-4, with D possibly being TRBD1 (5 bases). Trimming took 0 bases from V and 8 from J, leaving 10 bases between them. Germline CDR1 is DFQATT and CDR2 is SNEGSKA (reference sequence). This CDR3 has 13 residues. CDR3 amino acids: CSARDRGGEKLFF. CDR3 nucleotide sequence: TGCAGTGCTAGAGATCGGGGGGGAGAAAAACTGTTTTTT.

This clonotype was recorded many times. The CDR3 DNA reads as TGTGCCAGCAGTTACAGGGGCCTTGAGACTAATGAAAAACTGTTTTTT. It translates to CASSYRGLETNEKLFF. The rearrangement joins TRBV6-5 to TRBJ1-4; possibly TRBD1 for D (5 bases). CDR1 is MNHEY, CDR2 SVGAGI, per germline. The ends were cut back, 2 bases at V and 2 bases at J, with 12 bases in the middle. The CDR3 covers 16 residues.

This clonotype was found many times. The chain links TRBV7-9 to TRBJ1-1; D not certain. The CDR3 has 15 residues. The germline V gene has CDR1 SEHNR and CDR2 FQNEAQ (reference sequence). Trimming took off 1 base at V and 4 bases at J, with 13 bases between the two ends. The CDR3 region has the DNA TGTGCCAGCAGCTTAGACGGTCGGGCTGGCACTGAAGCTTTCTTT. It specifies CASSLDGRAGTEAFF.

The CDR3 loop is CSVQGHVSYEQYF. DNA for the CDR3: TGCAGCGTACAAGGACACGTCTCCTACGAGCAGTACTTC. The genes are TRBV29-1 and TRBJ2-7, with D possibly matching TRBD1 (5 bases). V lost 6 bases and J 0 bases, leaving 12 bases between the germline ends. Per the germline V gene, CDR1 is SQVTM and CDR2 is ANQGSEA. The CDR3 loop spans 13 amino acids.

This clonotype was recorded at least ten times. The CDR3 bases are TGTGCCAGCAGCTTAAGTACAACCCGGGGAAACACCATATATTTT. Its translation is CASSLSTTRGNTIYF. The genes are TRBV7-2 and TRBJ1-3; D unresolved. CDR1 is SGHTA, CDR2 FQGNSA, per germline. The CDR3 runs 15 residues. The V gene lost 2 bases and the J gene lost 4 bases, with 12 bases spanning the gap. The complete variable domain, with remaining parts taken from reference TRBV7-2 and TRBJ1-3, reads GAGVSQSPSNKVTEKGKDVELRCDPISGHTALYWYRQSLGQGLEFLIYFQGNSAPDKSGLPSDRFSAERTGGSVSTLTIQRTQQEDSAVYLCASSLSTTRGNTIYFGEGSWLTVV.

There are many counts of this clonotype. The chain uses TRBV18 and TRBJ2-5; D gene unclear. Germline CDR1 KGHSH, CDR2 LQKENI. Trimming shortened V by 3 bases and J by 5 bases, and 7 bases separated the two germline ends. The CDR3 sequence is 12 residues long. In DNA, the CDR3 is TGTGCCAGCTCACCCCCTTTCGAGACCCAGTACTTC. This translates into CASSPPFETQYF.

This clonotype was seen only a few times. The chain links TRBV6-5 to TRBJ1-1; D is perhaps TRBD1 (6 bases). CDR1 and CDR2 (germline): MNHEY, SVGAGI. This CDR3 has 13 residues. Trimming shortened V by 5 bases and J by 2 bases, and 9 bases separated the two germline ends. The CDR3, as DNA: TGTGCCAGCAGTAGGGGGGCTAACACTGAAGCTTTCTTT. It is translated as CASSRGANTEAFF.

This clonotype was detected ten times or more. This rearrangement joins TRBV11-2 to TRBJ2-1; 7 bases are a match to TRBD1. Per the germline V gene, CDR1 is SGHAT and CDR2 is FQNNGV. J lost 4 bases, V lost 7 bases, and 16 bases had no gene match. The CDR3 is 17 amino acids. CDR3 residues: CASTLNSGTEVYNEQFF. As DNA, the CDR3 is TGTGCCAGCACCCTCAACTCCGGGACAGAAGTATACAATGAGCAGTTCTTC.

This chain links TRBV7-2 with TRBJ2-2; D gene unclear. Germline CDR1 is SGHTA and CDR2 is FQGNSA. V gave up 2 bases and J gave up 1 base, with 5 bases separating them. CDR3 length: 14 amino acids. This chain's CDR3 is CASSLRLNTGELFF. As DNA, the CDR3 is TGTGCCAGCAGCTTACGTTTGAACACCGGGGAGCTGTTTTTT.

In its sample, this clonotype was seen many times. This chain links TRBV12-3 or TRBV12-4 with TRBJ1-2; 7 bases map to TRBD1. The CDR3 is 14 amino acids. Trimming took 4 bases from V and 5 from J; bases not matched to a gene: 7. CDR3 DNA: TGTGCCAGCAGTTCGACAGGGCTGGAGTATGGCTACACCTTC. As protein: CASSSTGLEYGYTF.

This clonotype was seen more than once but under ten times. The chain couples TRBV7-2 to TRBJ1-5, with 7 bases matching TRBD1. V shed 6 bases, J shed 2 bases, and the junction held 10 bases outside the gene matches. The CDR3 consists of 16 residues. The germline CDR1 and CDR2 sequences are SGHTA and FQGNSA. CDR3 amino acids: CASRQEGAGGNQPQHF. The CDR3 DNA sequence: TGTGCCAGCAGACAGGAGGGGGCAGGTGGCAATCAGCCCCAGCATTTT.